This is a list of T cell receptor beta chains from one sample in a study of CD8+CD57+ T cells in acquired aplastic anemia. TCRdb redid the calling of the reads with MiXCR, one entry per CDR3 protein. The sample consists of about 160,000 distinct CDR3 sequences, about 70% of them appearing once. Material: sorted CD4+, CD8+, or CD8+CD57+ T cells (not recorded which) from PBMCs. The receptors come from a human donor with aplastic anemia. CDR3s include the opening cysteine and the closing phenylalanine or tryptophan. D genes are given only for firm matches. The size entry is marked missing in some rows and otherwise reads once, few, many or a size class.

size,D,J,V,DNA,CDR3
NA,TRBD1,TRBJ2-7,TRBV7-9,TGTGCCAGCAGCTACCAGACAGGGATCTCCAGCGAGCAGTACTTC,CASSYQTGISSEQYF
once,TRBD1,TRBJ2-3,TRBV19,TGTGCCAGTAGCGCCACAGGGGGGAAGGGGGATACGCAGTATTTT,CASSATGGKGDTQYF
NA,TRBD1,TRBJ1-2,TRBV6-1,TGTGCCAGCAGGGACGACAGGGTGGATGGCTACACCTTC,CASRDDRVDGYTF
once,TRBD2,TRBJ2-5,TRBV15,TGTGCCACCAGCAATGGGAGGGCGGGTCTCCAAGAGACCCAGTACTTC,CATSNGRAGLQETQYF
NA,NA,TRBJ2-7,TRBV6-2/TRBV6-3,TGTGCCAGCAGTTACCCTCAATGGATGGGCGTCTACGAGCAGTACTTC,CASSYPQWMGVYEQYF
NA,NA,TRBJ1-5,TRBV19,TGTGCCAGTAGTATTTTTTCGAGGGCCTTCAATCAGCCCCAGCATTTT,CASSIFSRAFNQPQHF
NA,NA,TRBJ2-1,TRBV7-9,TGTGCCAGCAGCTTAGCGCTGCTCAATGAGCAGTTCTTC,CASSLALLNEQFF
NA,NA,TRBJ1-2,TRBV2,TGTGCCAGCAGTTTATCGCCAGGGGTTTACTATGGCTACACCTTC,CASSLSPGVYYGYTF
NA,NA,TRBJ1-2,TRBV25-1,TGTGCCAGCAGTGAAACCTGGGACCGAACGTTTTTTGGCTACACCTTC,CASSETWDRTFFGYTF
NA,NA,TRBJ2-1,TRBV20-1,TGCAGTGCTAGCCGGGGCCAATACAATGAGCAGTTCTTC,CSASRGQYNEQFF
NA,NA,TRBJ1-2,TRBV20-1,TGCAGACCCAATTCTGGCTACACCTTC,CRPNSGYTF
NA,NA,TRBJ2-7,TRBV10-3,TGTGTTACGCGGTCAGGGTTGCACGAGCAGTACTTC,CVTRSGLHEQYF
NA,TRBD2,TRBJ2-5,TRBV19,TGTGCCAGTACCGACATGGGGGGAGGGATCGAGACCCAGTACTTC,CASTDMGGGIETQYF
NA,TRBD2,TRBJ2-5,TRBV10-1,TGCGCCAGCACTACGCGGGGAGGGGAGACCCAGTACTTC,CASTTRGGETQYF
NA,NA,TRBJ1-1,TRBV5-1,TGTGCCAGCAGCGTAGGCCCCACAGGCTTGGGCACTGAAGCTTTCTTT,CASSVGPTGLGTEAFF
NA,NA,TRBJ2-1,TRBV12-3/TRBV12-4,TGTGCCAGCAGTTGGTCTAGAGGCAATGAGCAGTTCTTC,CASSWSRGNEQFF
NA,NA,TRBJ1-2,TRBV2,TGTGCCAGCAGTGAACGGGGGGGGCAAGAAAGGTACTATGGCTACACCTTC,CASSERGGQERYYGYTF
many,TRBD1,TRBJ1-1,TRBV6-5,TGTGCCAGCAGTCCAGGGGGATGGACTGAAGCTTTCTTT,CASSPGGWTEAFF
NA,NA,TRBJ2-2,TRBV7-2,TGTGCCAGCGGCTTAGCAGGGCTGCACGGGGAGCTGTTTTTT,CASGLAGLHGELFF
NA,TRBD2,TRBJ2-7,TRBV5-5,TGTGCCAGCAGCGTAGCCGGGACTAGCGACCCCTACGAGCAGTACTTC,CASSVAGTSDPYEQYF
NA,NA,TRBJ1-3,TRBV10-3,TGTGCCATCGCGCGTCGGGATACAGGGTCCTCTGGAAACACCATATATTTT,CAIARRDTGSSGNTIYF
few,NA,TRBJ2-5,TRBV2,TGTGCCAGCACTACTGGACGGAGGGAGACCCAGTACTTC,CASTTGRRETQYF
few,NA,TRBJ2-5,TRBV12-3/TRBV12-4,TGTGCCAGCTCGACCGTCGAAGCCCCGACCCAGTACTTC,CASSTVEAPTQYF
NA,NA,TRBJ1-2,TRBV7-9,TGTGCCAGCAGCTTAGGGATGAATGGCTACACCTTC,CASSLGMNGYTF
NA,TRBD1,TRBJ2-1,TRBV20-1,TGCAGTGCTAGCCTGACAGGGGAGTCCTACAATGGGCAGTTCTTC,CSASLTGESYNGQFF
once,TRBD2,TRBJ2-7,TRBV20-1,TGCAGTGCCCTGGGGGGGGACGGGGGGGGCTCCTACGAGCAGTACTTC,CSALGGDGGGSYEQYF
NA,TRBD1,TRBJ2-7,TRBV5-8,TGTGCCAGCAGCCGTCCAGGGGGCGCTCTCTACGAGCAGTACTTC,CASSRPGGALYEQYF
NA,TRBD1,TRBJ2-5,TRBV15,TGTGCCACCAGCCCCGGGACAGGGGGGATCGGAGAGACCCAGTACTTC,CATSPGTGGIGETQYF
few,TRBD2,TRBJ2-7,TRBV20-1,TGCAGTGGGGGGGGGAACTCCTACGAGCAGTACTTC,CSGGGNSYEQYF
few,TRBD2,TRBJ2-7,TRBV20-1,TGCAGTGCTATCGGGACTAGGGGCGAGCAGTACTTC,CSAIGTRGEQYF
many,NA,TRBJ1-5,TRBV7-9,TGTGCCAGCAGCTTTGGGGTTAATCAGCCCCAGCATTTT,CASSFGVNQPQHF